Shown below are 22 T cell receptor beta chains from a single sample sequenced in a study of tumor and adjacent non-tumor tissue in lung cancer. Three rounds of nested PCR, following a modified ARM-PCR protocol, produced the TCRbeta library. TCRdb analysed the multiplex PCR reads with MiXCR anew, one entry per CDR3 protein. The sample records 71,000 or so distinct CDR3 sequences, roughly 76% being singletons. RNA was extracted from bulk tissue without any cell sorting. The sequencing input was lung tumor tissue. Receptors originate from a woman between 45 and 65 years old with non-small cell lung cancer.

This sequence joins TRBV6-6 and TRBJ2-7, with a possible D match to TRBD2 (6 bases). The V end lost 6 bases, the J end lost 7 bases, and 19 bases lay between the germline ends. Per the germline V gene, CDR1 is MNHNY and CDR2 is SVGAGI (reference sequence). There are 14 residues in the CDR3. As DNA, the CDR3 is TGTGCCAGCAGCCCATTGCGGGACCCCCATGAGCAGTACTTC. Translated: CASSPLRDPHEQYF.

On this clonotype: This CDR3 fails to terminate in the conserved phenylalanine or tryptophan, so it likely reflects a read error. The chain has TRBV6-7 and TRBJ2-1; TRBD2 aligns across 13 bases. TRBV6-7 is noted as an ORF with a role that remains uncertain. The CDR3 length is 15 residues. The CDR3 DNA sequence: TGTGCTAGCAGTTTTAGGACTAGCGGGAGAGATGAGCAGTTCTTA. It encodes CASSFRTSGRDEQFL.

Concerning this clonotype itself: The CDR3 end shows no conserved phenylalanine or tryptophan, and so a read error is likely. The chain is built from TRBV20-1 and TRBJ1-6; no firm D call. The germline V gene encodes CDR1 DFQATT and CDR2 SNEGSKA (reference sequence). V was shortened by 2 bases and J by 5 bases, with 7 bases between the two germline ends. The CDR3 consists of 13 residues. CDR3 protein: CSARRLNNSPLHL. The CDR3 region has the DNA TGCAGTGCTAGACGGCTAAATAATTCACCCCTCCACCTT.

This clonotype showed up just a few times. Since a much larger clone is just one base distant, this may be a read error. V and J are TRBV28 and TRBJ2-4; no clear D. Trimming took off 1 base at V and 11 bases at J, with 12 bases between the two ends. The CDR3 runs 13 residues. Germline V gene lookup returns CDR1 MDHEN and CDR2 SYDVKM. CDR3 in DNA: TGTGCCAGCAGTTTATCCGGTATCCACGTTCAGTACTTC. Its translation is CASSLSGIHVQYF.

Of note for this clonotype: Relative to the germline gene, one junction end is altered; a read error may explain this. The chain is built from TRBV29-1 and TRBJ2-7; D is uncertain. CDR3 length: 12 amino acids. The germline V gene encodes CDR1 SQVTM and CDR2 ANQGSEA. The CDR3 sequence is CSVFDIAYKQYF. The CDR3 bases are TGCAGCGTTTTTGACATAGCCTACAAGCAGTACTTC.

CDR3 region: CASSVKQGVSNQHQHF. DNA of the CDR3: TGTGCCAGCAGCGTAAAACAGGGTGTTAGCAATCAGCACCAGCATTTT. This sequence joins TRBV21-1 and TRBJ1-5; the listed D gene, TRBD1, was not tested against the DNA. TRBV21-1 is termed a pseudogene. The CDR3 runs to 16 residues.

This chain joins TRBV4-1 and TRBJ2-7; 7 positions agree with TRBD2. CDR3 size: 16 residues. V lost 4 bases and J lost 5; bases outside the gene matches: 14. Germline CDR1 reads MGHRA; CDR2 reads YSYEKL. The CDR3 DNA sequence: TGCGCCAGCAGCCCAGCATGGGGGGGACCGTCCCACGAGCAGTACTTC. Translated: CASSPAWGGPSHEQYF.

The table lists this clonotype with many counts. V gene TRBV5-1 combines with J gene TRBJ1-1; 9 bases are shared with TRBD1. V gave up 3 bases and J gave up 5 bases; unmatched junction bases: 8. The V gene's germline CDR1 is SGHRS and CDR2 YFSETQ. The CDR3 consists of 15 residues. The CDR3 reads CASSYRGHMGTEAFF. The CDR3 bases are TGCGCCAGCAGCTACAGGGGGCATATGGGTACTGAAGCTTTCTTT.

This clonotype has at least ten counts. The chain is built from TRBV11-1 and TRBJ2-1, with 8 bases that match TRBD1. The CDR3 covers 13 residues. V gave up 6 bases and J gave up 8 bases; unmatched junction bases: 6. CDR1 and CDR2 from the germline V gene are SGHAT and FQDESV (reference sequence). The CDR3 DNA sequence: TGTGCCAGCAGTCGACAGGGGATGGATGAGCAGTTCTTC. Amino acid sequence: CASSRQGMDEQFF.

The CDR3 nucleotides read TGCAGTACTACACCAATCGAGCGACCCCCCTACGAGCAGTACTTC. This sequence encodes CSTTPIERPPYEQYF. The V gene is TRBV20-1, the J gene TRBJ2-7; unclear D gene. The germline gives CDR1 DFQATT, CDR2 SNEGSKA (reference sequence). The CDR3 loop spans 15 amino acids. V was shortened by 8 bases and J by 2 bases, with 22 bases between the two germline ends.

This chain uses TRBV30 with TRBJ2-7; D is possibly TRBD1 or TRBD2 (6 bases each). The V gene lost 4 bases and the J gene lost 6 bases, with 19 bases spanning the gap. CDR1 is GTSNPN and CDR2 is SVGIG in the germline V gene (reference sequence). This CDR3 comprises 14 residues. In DNA, the CDR3 is TGTGCCTGGATGACCGGGACTGGGGGCGGCGAGCAGTACTTC. Its translation: CAWMTGTGGGEQYF.

Note on this clonotype: The junction does not match germline at one end; this may be a read error. The rearrangement uses TRBV24-1 and TRBJ2-1; no clear D gene. Germline CDR1 is KGHDR and CDR2 is SFDVKD. The CDR3 consists of 15 residues. CDR3 region: CASSKASRSYNEQFF. The CDR3 bases are TGTGCCAGCAGTAAGGCCAGCAGATCCTACAATGAGCAGTTCTTC.

The chain is built from TRBV29-1 and TRBJ2-3, with D uncertain. TRBJ1-5 matches the DNA end more closely, so the J call is doubtful. CDR1 is SQVTM, CDR2 ANQGSEA, per germline. The CDR3 is made up of 15 amino acids. CDR3 region: CRATRTISGTDTQHF. CDR3 coding DNA: TGCCGCGCCACAAGGACTATATCTGGCACAGATACGCAGCATTTT.

For this clonotype: At one boundary the junction diverges from the germline segment, which might be a read error. V usage is TRBV20-1 and J usage is TRBJ2-1; D might be TRBD2 (6 bases). The CDR3 length is 18 residues. Germline V gene data show CDR1 as DFQATT and CDR2 as SNEGSKA (reference sequence). Here the CDR3 reads CSATDGTNGRTWGNEQFF. The CDR3 DNA sequence: TGCAGTGCTACAGATGGTACTAACGGGAGAACGTGGGGCAATGAACAGTTCTTC.

This clonotype occurred once. The rearrangement uses TRBV4-2 and TRBJ2-3, with 11 bases fitting TRBD2. The CDR3 loop spans 20 amino acids. Germline CDR1 and CDR2: LGHNA and YNFKEQ. With 6 bases clipped from V and 8 bases from J, the junction kept 25 bases outside the gene matches. The CDR3 bases are TGTGCCAGCAGTCAAAATGTGATCATTAGCGGGAGGGCCGACGCAGTTACGCAGTATTTT. Amino acids: CASSQNVIISGRADAVTQYF.

Remarks on this clonotype: At one end, the junction sequence differs from germline, possibly due to a read error. The gene calls are TRBV28 and TRBJ2-5; 10 nucleotides agree with TRBD1. This CDR3 has 17 amino acids. Germline V CDR1 and CDR2: MDHEN, SYDVKM. CDR3 protein: CASSLLRDRGLRETQYF. The DNA for the CDR3 is TGTGCCAGCAGTTTACTCCGAGACAGGGGGCTTCGAGAGACACAGTACTTC. Using reference TRBV28 and TRBJ2-5 for the parts outside the CDR3, the full variable domain is DVKVTQSSRYLVKRTGEKVFLECVQDMDHENMFWYRQDPGLGLRLIYFSYDVKMKEKGDIPEGYSVSREKKERFSLILESASTNQTSMYLCASSLLRDRGLRETQYFGPGTRLLVL.

Turning to this clonotype: At one of its ends the junction is not consistent with the germline gene, which may arise from a read error. The chain is built from TRBV20-1 and TRBJ2-1; possible D gene TRBD2, 6 bases. The CDR3 is 14 amino acids. CDR1 and CDR2 from the germline V gene are DFQATT and SNEGSKA (reference sequence). The CDR3 coding sequence is TGCACTGCTTACCGGGACTCGCATGGAAATGAGCAGTTCTTC. This sequence encodes CTAYRDSHGNEQFF.

On this clonotype itself: The junction and the germline gene differ at one end; a read error may be behind it. V gene TRBV20-1 combines with J gene TRBJ2-7, with D maybe TRBD2 (5 bases). In germline, CDR1 is DFQATT, CDR2 SNEGSKA (reference sequence). The CDR3 length is 12 residues. CDR3 loop: CSTSGQLYEQYF. The CDR3 region has the DNA TGCAGTACTAGTGGGCAGCTATACGAGCAGTACTTC.

On this clonotype itself: A junction end diverges from the germline sequence, so it may reflect a read error. This sequence joins TRBV20-1 and TRBJ1-6; D is perhaps TRBD1 (6 bases). Germline CDR1 and CDR2: DFQATT and SNEGSKA (reference sequence). This CDR3 spans 15 amino acids. CDR3 sequence reads: CRARDPGQNNSPLHF. The CDR3, as DNA: TGCAGAGCTAGAGATCCCGGACAGAATAATTCACCCCTCCACTTT.

About this clonotype: Likely a read error: the CDR3 ends without its conserved phenylalanine or tryptophan. The chain uses TRBV29-1 and TRBJ1-3; D gene ambiguous. CDR3 size: 13 residues. Germline CDR1 and CDR2: SQVTM and ANQGSEA. V dropped 6 bases and J dropped 1 base, with 10 bases sitting between them. CDR3 in DNA: TGCAGCGTCTGTACTGAATCTGGAAACACCATATATCTT. It codes for CSVCTESGNTIYL.

A note on this clonotype: One junction end disagrees with the germline gene, perhaps due to a read error. CDR3 coding DNA: TGTGCTAGCAGCCACGGACAGTTCGGTGGCTACATCTTC. This translates into CASSHGQFGGYIF. V and J are TRBV11-2 and TRBJ1-2, with a possible D match to TRBD1 (6 bases). The length of the CDR3 is 13 residues. Looked up from germline, CDR1 is SGHAT and CDR2 is FQNNGV.

The genes are TRBV20-1 and TRBJ2-5; no definite D call. Germline V gene sequence: CDR1 DFQATT, CDR2 SNEGSKA (reference sequence). Trimming shortened V by 7 bases and J by 13 bases, and 19 bases separated the two germline ends. This CDR3 is built from 11 residues. CDR3 coding DNA: TGCAGTGTAGGAAAACAAGAGACCGTGTACTTC. Protein product: CSVGKQETVYF.